Below, 26 T cell receptor beta chains from the same sample are listed, as sequenced in a study of ipilimumab plus nivolumab after autologous stem cell transplantation. Assay: immunoSEQ multiplex PCR; the TCRdb copy retains only in-frame clones and omits some. Of 8,500 to 10,000 clones in the sample, approximately 70% were seen once. The source was PBMCs, collected in a trial of ipilimumab plus nivolumab as post-transplant consolidation. Receptors were obtained from a female donor with multiple myeloma.

The chain joins TRBV28 to TRBJ2-7; TRBD1 matches at 7 bases. The CDR3 length is 18 residues. Losses at the gene ends were 3 bases for V and 12 bases for J; bases not matched to a gene: 26. Germline CDR1 reads MDHEN; CDR2 reads SYDVKM. CDR3 bases: TGTGCCAGCAGTTTCCGACAGGGTGACGGGAAATTCCTACGAAGGGTGTACTTC. Protein sequence: CASSFRQGDGKFLRRVYF. Looking up the rest from reference TRBV28 and TRBJ2-7 gives the full variable domain: DVKVTQSSRYLVKRTGEKVFLECVQDMDHENMFWYRQDPGLGLRLIYFSYDVKMKEKGDIPEGYSVSREKKERFSLILESASTNQTSMYLCASSFRQGDGKFLRRVYFGPGTRLTVT.

In its sample, this clone was seen a few times. The chain's CDR3 is CASSSGQGTDTQYF. The CDR3 DNA sequence: TGTGCCAGCAGCTCTGGCCAGGGCACAGATACGCAGTATTTT. J is TRBJ2-3 and V is TRBV7-2; no firm D call. The CDR3 consists of 14 residues. Germline values: CDR1 SGHTA, CDR2 FQGNSA. V was pared by 4 bases and J by 1 base, with 9 bases between. The variable domain in full, completed from reference TRBV7-2 and TRBJ2-3, reads GAGVSQSPSNKVTEKGKDVELRCDPISGHTALYWYRQSLGQGLEFLIYFQGNSAPDKSGLPSDRFSAERTGGSVSTLTIQRTQQEDSAVYLCASSSGQGTDTQYFGPGTRLTVL.

CDR3 DNA sequence: TGTGCCAGCAGCTTAGTTAGTGCATCTCTCTCCGAGCAGTACTTC. It codes for CASSLVSASLSEQYF. The chain is built from TRBV7-2 and TRBJ2-7; no clear D gene. Per germline, CDR1 SGHTA and CDR2 FQGNSA. With 1 base removed from V and 6 bases from J, the gap between germline ends came to 16 bases. The CDR3 is 15 amino acids.

This clone is medium-sized by share. The chain employs TRBV6-1 and TRBJ2-7; 10 bases align to TRBD2. Germline loops: CDR1 MNHNS, CDR2 SASEGT. With V trimmed by 4 bases and J by 2 bases, 14 bases remained unmatched. The CDR3 runs 18 residues. CDR3 in amino acids: CASSVGDLLAGNPYEQYF. DNA of the CDR3: TGTGCCAGCAGTGTTGGGGACCTACTAGCGGGAAACCCCTACGAGCAGTACTTC.

This clone was observed a single time. The chain combines TRBV6-5 with TRBJ2-5; TRBD1 aligns across 7 bases. Per germline, CDR1 MNHEY and CDR2 SVGAGI. J lost 5 bases, V lost 0 bases, and 6 bases had no gene match. The CDR3 extends over 15 amino acids. The CDR3 region has the DNA TGTGCCAGCAGTTACTCGCAGGGGGTTCCCGAGACCCAGTACTTC. Encoded protein: CASSYSQGVPETQYF.

V gene TRBV5-1 combines with J gene TRBJ2-1; D gene uncertain. V shed 0 bases and J shed 8 bases, with 18 bases lying between them. The CDR3 extends over 16 amino acids. Germline V gene lookup returns CDR1 SGHRS and CDR2 YFSETQ. The DNA for the CDR3 is TGCGCCAGCAGCTTGGAGGGCACCAGCCCCGTCGATGAGCAGTTCTTC. Its translation is CASSLEGTSPVDEQFF.

A few counts support this clone. As DNA, the CDR3 is TGTGCCAGCAGTCTGCCAGGGGGCGAAAAACTGTTTTTT. Translated, it gives CASSLPGGEKLFF. V usage is TRBV27 and J usage is TRBJ1-4; TRBD1 aligns across 8 bases. Germline V gives CDR1 MNHEY, CDR2 SMNVEV (reference sequence). The CDR3 is 13 amino acids. Unmatched junction bases numbered 4, after V lost 5 bases and J lost 8 bases.

This clone is labeled medium-sized. The rearrangement uses TRBV7-8 and TRBJ2-3, with 10 bases matching TRBD2. Germline V gene data show CDR1 as SGHVS and CDR2 as FQNEAQ. The CDR3 contains 15 residues. Losses at the gene ends were 1 base for V and 3 bases for J; bases not matched to a gene: 1. The CDR3 bases are TGTGCCAGCAGCTTAGGTAGCGGGAGGACAGATACGCAGTATTTT. As protein: CASSLGSGRTDTQYF.

The chain is built from TRBV12-5 and TRBJ1-1; TRBD1 might be the D (5 bases). This CDR3 spans 14 amino acids. Trimming left V 6 bases short and J 5 bases short, with 16 bases between. CDR1 is LGHNT, CDR2 FRNRAP, per germline. The CDR3 is CASGAGTPTTEAFF. The CDR3 DNA is TGTGCTAGTGGAGCTGGGACCCCTACTACTGAAGCTTTCTTT.

This chain connects TRBV11-1 to TRBJ2-1, with 12 bases fitting TRBD2. This CDR3 is 17 amino acids long. The J segment lost 6 bases and the V segment lost 4 bases, leaving 10 bases of the junction unmatched. Germline V gives CDR1 SGHAT, CDR2 FQDESV (reference sequence). CDR3 sequence reads: CASSSAGTSGPSNEQFF. The CDR3 nucleotides are TGTGCCAGCAGCTCGGCCGGGACTAGCGGGCCGAGCAATGAGCAGTTCTTC.

The chain carries TRBV9 and TRBJ1-1, with no clear D. V was clipped by 0 bases and J by 0 bases, with 12 bases between them. Germline CDR1 SGDLS, CDR2 YYNGEE. The CDR3 runs 16 residues. The CDR3 region is CASSVGVLGMNTEAFF. The CDR3 nucleotides are TGTGCCAGCAGCGTAGGTGTGCTGGGGATGAACACTGAAGCTTTCTTT. The full variable domain, with the rest looked up from reference TRBV9 and TRBJ1-1, is DSGVTQTPKHLITATGQRVTLRCSPRSGDLSVYWYQQSLDQGLQFLIQYYNGEERAKGNILERFSAQQFPDLHSELNLSSLELGDSALYFCASSVGVLGMNTEAFFGQGTRLTVV.

Comment on this clone: Mismatch with germline at one junction end may stem from a read error. This chain joins TRBV7-7 and TRBJ1-3; D is ambiguous. CDR1 is SSHAT, CDR2 FNYEAQ, per germline (reference sequence). This CDR3 is built from 14 residues. The CDR3 sequence is CASSPGSGGNTIYF. The DNA for the CDR3 is TGTGCTAGCAGTCCGGGGTCCGGCGGAAACACCATATATTTT.

By sample share, this clone is medium-sized (0.01 to 0.1%). At one end the junction does not follow the germline gene, possibly because of a read error. V and J are TRBV27 and TRBJ2-7, with D hard to call. The CDR3 extends over 12 amino acids. Germline V gene data show CDR1 as MNHEY and CDR2 as SMNVEV (reference sequence). CDR3 coding DNA: TGTGCCAGCAGTTTCCCTTCCTCCGAGCAGTACTTC. As protein: CASSFPSSEQYF.

This rearrangement joins TRBV28 to TRBJ2-1; weak D call: TRBD2 (6 bases). The germline CDR1 and CDR2 sequences are MDHEN and SYDVKM. CDR3 length: 16 amino acids. The V end was cut by 6 bases, the J end by 6 bases, with 21 bases between. The CDR3 here is CASSFEGLAIFNEQFF. The DNA for the CDR3 is TGTGCCAGCAGCTTCGAGGGGCTAGCGATATTCAATGAGCAGTTCTTC.

The chain links TRBV7-3 to TRBJ2-3; TRBD1 aligns across 7 bases. From germline, CDR1 is SGHTA and CDR2 FQGTGA. This CDR3 region has 15 residues. V was pared by 4 bases and J by 6 bases, with 10 bases of the junction left unmatched. CDR3 sequence: CASSSSETGLDTQYF. The DNA for the CDR3 is TGTGCCAGCAGCTCCAGCGAGACAGGGTTGGATACGCAGTATTTT. Using reference TRBV7-3 and TRBJ2-3 for the parts outside the CDR3, the full variable domain is GAGVSQTPSNKVTEKGKYVELRCDPISGHTALYWYRQSLGQGPEFLIYFQGTGAADDSGLPNDRFFAVRPEGSVSTLKIQRTERGDSAVYLCASSSSETGLDTQYFGPGTRLTVL.

The rearrangement joins TRBV27 to TRBJ2-1; D gene unclear. This CDR3 comprises 12 residues. Germline CDR1 reads MNHEY; CDR2 reads SMNVEV (reference sequence). V dropped 6 bases and J dropped 6 bases, with 9 bases sitting between them. DNA of the CDR3: TGTGCCAGCAGCCTTCCCTCCAATGAGCAGTTCTTC. Residues: CASSLPSNEQFF.

Note on this clone: Distinct nucleotide sequences in the sample also encode this CDR3. The V and J genes are TRBV6-5 and TRBJ2-7; D ambiguous. V was shortened by 5 bases and J by 6 bases, with 11 bases between the two germline ends. Germline CDR1 is MNHEY and CDR2 is SVGAGI. The CDR3 consists of 12 residues. The CDR3 DNA follows: TGTGCCAGCAGTGCCGTTTTAGGCGAGCAGTACTTC. This gives the protein CASSAVLGEQYF.

The chain is built from TRBV7-9 and TRBJ1-5; D is possibly TRBD1 (6 bases). Germline V gene lookup returns CDR1 SEHNR and CDR2 FQNEAQ (reference sequence). The V end was cut by 1 base, the J end by 4 bases, with 11 bases between. The CDR3 runs 15 residues. CDR3 sequence (DNA): TGTGCCAGCAGCTTAGGGGGGGACATAAATCAGCCCCAGCATTTT. Its translation is CASSLGGDINQPQHF.

J is TRBJ2-7 and V is TRBV28, with a tentative D call TRBD1 (6 bases). Germline loops: CDR1 MDHEN, CDR2 SYDVKM. The length of the CDR3 is 16 residues. V was pared by 3 bases and J by 4 bases, with 19 bases between. In nucleotides, the CDR3 is TGTGCCAGCAGTTTTCAGTTGGGGGCAGATAATTACGAGCAGTACTTC. It translates to CASSFQLGADNYEQYF.

This clone was observed a single time. The chain uses TRBV6-5 and TRBJ1-1, with D tentatively TRBD1 (6 bases). Germline CDR1 and CDR2: MNHEY and SVGAGI. The CDR3 sequence is 13 residues long. Trimming left V 7 bases short and J 11 bases short, with 20 bases between. As DNA, the CDR3 is TGTGCCAGCACCTCTACGGGGGCCCGCCGGGCTTTCTTT. Encoded protein: CASTSTGARRAFF.

This chain links TRBV5-1 with TRBJ2-3, with 9 positions matching TRBD2. The CDR3 sequence is 15 residues long. V gave up 4 bases and J gave up 4 bases; unmatched junction bases: 7. The germline V gene encodes CDR1 SGHRS and CDR2 YFSETQ. CDR3 residues: CASSPTSGFSDTQYF. CDR3 nucleotides: TGCGCCAGCAGCCCAACTAGCGGGTTTTCAGATACGCAGTATTTT. Full variable domain (missing parts from reference TRBV5-1 and TRBJ2-3): KAGVTQTPRYLIKTRGQQVTLSCSPISGHRSVSWYQQTPGQGLQFLFEYFSETQRNKGNFPGRFSGRQFSNSRSEMNVSTLELGDSALYLCASSPTSGFSDTQYFGPGTRLTVL.

The genes are TRBV10-2 and TRBJ1-2; D ambiguous. Germline V CDR1 and CDR2: WSHSY, SAAADI. The V and J ends lost 5 bases and 4 bases respectively, with 17 bases between them. The CDR3 has 15 amino acids. CDR3 bases: TGCGCCAGCAGTATGGTTTCTAGAAAGACCTATGGCTACACCTTC. This sequence encodes CASSMVSRKTYGYTF.

The chain is built from TRBV27 and TRBJ2-7; possibly TRBD2 for D (7 bases). Deletions cut 3 bases from V and 7 bases from J, with 16 bases between. The V gene's germline CDR1 is MNHEY and CDR2 SMNVEV (reference sequence). The CDR3 has 14 residues. DNA of the CDR3: TGTGCCAGCAGTTTCAAGGGGGGGGGTGGGGAGCAGTACTTC. This gives the protein CASSFKGGGGEQYF.

This chain uses TRBV7-2 with TRBJ2-7; D uncertain. Per the germline V gene, CDR1 is SGHTA and CDR2 is FQGNSA. V lost 1 base to trimming and J lost 1 base, with 8 bases between them. The CDR3 extends over 14 amino acids. For the CDR3, the DNA is TGTGCCAGCAGCTTAGGACACTCTTCCTACGAGCAGTACTTC. This codes for CASSLGHSSYEQYF.

The DNA for the CDR3 is TGCGCCAGCAGCTTGTTGTCTAGCGGGAGTGATACGCAGTATTTT. The encoded protein is CASSLLSSGSDTQYF. The chain joins TRBV5-1 to TRBJ2-3; 10 bases are shared with TRBD2. The CDR3 sequence is 15 residues long. CDR1 and CDR2 from the germline V gene are SGHRS and YFSETQ. The V gene end was trimmed by 1 base and the J gene end by 6 bases; junction bases not matched to a gene: 5.

Regarding this clone: A read error may explain this, as a much larger clone is one base away. Other DNA sequences within the sample encode an identical CDR3. The V call is TRBV14, the J call TRBJ2-3, with D possibly TRBD1 on 6 matching bases. The CDR3 totals 15 residues. Germline V gives CDR1 SGHDN, CDR2 FVKESK. CDR3 residues: CASSTGTPSTDTQYF. CDR3 nucleotides: TGCGCCAGCAGCACCGGGACACCTAGCACAGATACGCAGTATTTT.